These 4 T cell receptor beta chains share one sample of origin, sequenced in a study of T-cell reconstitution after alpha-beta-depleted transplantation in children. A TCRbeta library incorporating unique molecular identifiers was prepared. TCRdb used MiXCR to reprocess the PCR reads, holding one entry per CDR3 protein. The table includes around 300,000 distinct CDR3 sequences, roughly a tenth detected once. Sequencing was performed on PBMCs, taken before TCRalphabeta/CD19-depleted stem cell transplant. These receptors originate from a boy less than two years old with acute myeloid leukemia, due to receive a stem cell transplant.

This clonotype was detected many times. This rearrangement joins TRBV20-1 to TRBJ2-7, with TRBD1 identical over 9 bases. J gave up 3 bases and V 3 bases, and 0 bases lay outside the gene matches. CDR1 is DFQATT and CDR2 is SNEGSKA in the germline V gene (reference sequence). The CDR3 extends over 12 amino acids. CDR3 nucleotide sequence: TGCAGTGCTAGGGACAGGGGCTACGAGCAGTACTTC. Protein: CSARDRGYEQYF.

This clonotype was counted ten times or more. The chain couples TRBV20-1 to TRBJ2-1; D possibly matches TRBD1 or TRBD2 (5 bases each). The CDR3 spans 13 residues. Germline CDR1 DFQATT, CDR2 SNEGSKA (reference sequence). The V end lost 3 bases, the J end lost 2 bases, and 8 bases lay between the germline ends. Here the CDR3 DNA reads TGCAGTGCTAGGGGGACGCCCTACAATGAGCAGTTCTTC. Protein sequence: CSARGTPYNEQFF.

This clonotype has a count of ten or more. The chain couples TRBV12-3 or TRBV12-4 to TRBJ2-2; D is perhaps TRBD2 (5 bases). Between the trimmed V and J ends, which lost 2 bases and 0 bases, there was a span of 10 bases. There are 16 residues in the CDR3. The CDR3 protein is CASSLSGLSNTGELFF. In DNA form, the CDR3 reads TGTGCCAGCAGTTTATCTGGACTTTCGAACACCGGGGAGCTGTTTTTT.

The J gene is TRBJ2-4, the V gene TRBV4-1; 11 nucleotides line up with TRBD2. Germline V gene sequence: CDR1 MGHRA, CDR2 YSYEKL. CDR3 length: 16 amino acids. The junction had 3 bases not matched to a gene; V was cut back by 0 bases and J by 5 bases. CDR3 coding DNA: TGCGCCAGCAGCCAAGAGCCACTAGCGGGAGAAAACATTCAGTACTTC. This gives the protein CASSQEPLAGENIQYF.